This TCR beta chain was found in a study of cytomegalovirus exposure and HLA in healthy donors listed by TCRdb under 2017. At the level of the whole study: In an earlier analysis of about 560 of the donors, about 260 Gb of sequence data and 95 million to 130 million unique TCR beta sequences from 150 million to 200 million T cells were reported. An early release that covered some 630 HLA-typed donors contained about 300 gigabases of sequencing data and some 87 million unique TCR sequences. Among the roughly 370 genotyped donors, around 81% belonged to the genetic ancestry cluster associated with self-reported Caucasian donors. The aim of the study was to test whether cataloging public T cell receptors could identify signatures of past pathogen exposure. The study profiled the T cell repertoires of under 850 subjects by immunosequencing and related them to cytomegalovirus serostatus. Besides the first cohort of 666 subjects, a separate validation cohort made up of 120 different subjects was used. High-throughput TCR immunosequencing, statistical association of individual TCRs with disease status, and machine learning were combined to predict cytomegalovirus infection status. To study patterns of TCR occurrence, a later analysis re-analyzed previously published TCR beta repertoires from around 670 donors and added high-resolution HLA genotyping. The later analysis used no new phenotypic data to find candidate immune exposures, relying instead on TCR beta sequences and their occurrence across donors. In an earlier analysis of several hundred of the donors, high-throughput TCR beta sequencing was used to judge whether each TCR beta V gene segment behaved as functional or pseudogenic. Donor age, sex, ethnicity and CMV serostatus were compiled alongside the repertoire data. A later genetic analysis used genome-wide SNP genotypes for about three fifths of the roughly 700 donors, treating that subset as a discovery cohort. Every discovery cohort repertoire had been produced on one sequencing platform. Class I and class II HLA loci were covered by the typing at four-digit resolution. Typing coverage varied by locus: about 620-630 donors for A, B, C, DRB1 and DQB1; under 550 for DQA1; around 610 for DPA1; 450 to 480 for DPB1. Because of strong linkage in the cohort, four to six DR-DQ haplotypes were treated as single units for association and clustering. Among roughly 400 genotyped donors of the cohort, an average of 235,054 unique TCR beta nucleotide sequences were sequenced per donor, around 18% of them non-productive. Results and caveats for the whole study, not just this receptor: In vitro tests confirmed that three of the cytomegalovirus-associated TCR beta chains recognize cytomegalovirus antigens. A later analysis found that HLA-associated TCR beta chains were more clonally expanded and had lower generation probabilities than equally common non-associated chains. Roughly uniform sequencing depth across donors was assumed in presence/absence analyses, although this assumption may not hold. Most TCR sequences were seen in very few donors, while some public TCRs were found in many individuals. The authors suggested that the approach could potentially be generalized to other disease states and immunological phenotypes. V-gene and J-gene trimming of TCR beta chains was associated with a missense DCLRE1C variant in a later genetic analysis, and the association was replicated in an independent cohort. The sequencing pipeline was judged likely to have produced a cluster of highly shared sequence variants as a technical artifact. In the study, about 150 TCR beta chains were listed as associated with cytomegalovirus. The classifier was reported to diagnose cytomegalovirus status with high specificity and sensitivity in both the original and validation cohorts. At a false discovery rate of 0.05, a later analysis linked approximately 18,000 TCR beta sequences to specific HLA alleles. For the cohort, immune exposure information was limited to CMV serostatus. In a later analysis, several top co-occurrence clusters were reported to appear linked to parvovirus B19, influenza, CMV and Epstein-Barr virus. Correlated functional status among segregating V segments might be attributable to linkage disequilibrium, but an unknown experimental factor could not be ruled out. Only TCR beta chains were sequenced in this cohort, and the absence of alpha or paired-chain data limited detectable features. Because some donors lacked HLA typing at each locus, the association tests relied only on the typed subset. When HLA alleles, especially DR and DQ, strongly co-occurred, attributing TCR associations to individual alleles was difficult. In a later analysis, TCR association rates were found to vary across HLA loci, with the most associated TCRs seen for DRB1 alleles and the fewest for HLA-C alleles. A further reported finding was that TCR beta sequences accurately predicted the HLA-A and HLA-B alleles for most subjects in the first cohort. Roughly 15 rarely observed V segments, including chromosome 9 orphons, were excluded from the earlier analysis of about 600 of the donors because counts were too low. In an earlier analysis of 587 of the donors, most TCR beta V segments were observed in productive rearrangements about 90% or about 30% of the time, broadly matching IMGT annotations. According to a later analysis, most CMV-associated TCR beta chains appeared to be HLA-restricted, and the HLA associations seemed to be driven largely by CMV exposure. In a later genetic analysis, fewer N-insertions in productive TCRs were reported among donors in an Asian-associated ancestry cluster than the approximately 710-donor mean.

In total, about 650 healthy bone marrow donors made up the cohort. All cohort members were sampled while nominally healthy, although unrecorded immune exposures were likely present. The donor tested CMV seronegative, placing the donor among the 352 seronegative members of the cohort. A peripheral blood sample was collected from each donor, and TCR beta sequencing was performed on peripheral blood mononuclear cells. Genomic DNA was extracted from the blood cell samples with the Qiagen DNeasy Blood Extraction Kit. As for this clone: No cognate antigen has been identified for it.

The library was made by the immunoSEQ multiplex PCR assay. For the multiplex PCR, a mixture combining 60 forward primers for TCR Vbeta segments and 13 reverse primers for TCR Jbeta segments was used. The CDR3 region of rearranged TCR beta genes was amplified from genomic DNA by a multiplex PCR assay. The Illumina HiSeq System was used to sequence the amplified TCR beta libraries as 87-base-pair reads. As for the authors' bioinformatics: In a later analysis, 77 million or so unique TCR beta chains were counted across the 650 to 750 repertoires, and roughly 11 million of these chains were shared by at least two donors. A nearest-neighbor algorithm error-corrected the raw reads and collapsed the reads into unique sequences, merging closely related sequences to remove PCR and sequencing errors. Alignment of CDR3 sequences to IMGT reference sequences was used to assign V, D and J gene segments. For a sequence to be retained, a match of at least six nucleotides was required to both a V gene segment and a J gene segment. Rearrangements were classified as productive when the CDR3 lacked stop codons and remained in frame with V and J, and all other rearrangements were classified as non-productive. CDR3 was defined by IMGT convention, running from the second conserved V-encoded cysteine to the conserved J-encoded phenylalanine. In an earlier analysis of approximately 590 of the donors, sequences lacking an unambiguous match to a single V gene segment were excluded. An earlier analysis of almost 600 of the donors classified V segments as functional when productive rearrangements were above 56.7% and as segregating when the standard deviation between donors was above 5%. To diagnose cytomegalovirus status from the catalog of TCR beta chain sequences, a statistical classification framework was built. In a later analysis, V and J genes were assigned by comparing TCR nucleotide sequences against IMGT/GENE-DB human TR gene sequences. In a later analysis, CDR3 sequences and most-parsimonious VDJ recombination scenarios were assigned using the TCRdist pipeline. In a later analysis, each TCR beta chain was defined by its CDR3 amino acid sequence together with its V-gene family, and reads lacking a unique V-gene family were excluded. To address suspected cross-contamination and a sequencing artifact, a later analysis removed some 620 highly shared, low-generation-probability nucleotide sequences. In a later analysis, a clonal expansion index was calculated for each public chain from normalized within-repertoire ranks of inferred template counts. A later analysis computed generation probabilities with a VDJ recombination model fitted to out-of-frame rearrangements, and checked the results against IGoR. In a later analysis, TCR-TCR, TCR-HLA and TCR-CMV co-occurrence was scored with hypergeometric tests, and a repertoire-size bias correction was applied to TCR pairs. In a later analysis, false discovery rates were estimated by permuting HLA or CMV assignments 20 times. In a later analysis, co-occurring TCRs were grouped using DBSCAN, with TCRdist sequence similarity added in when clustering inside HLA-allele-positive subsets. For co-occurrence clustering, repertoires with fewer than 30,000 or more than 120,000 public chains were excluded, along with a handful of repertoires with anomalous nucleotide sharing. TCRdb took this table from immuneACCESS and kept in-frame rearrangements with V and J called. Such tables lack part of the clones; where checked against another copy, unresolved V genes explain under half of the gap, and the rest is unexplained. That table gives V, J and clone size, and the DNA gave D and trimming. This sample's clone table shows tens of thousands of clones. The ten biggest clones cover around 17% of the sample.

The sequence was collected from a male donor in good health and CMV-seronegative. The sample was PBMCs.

In nucleotides, the sequence is TGTGCCAGTAGTTCGGCTAGCGGGGGGGCCAAGCCGAACACCGGGGAGCTGTTTTTT. Its translation is CASSSASGGAKPNTGELFF. This receptor chain uses TRBV19 and TRBJ2-2; TRBD2 lines up with 12 middle nucleotides. The CDR3 runs 19 amino acids, cysteine and phenylalanine included. Kept here is only the CDR3 DNA, which spans 57 bases and is read in frame from base 1. CDR1 is given as LNHDA and CDR2 as SQIVND, both from the germline V gene (reference sequence). The germline V and J ends show losses of 5 bases and 0 bases respectively, and no gene match explains 10 bases of the junction.